This T cell receptor beta chain was documented in a study of cytomegalovirus exposure and HLA in healthy donors. PCR used 60 Vbeta primers and 13 Jbeta primers. Only in-frame clones appear in the TCRdb table, and some are missing; sequencing was by immunoSEQ multiplex PCR. Here the sample spans about 200,000 clones, 65% to 90% being singletons. On this clone itself: Its antigen is unidentified.

Trimming removed 6 bases at V and 9 bases at J, with 10 bases between. Looked up from germline, CDR1 is LNHDA and CDR2 is SQIVND (reference sequence). The CDR3 is 11 residues long. The study, taken as a whole, reports: It was in a later analysis that TCR association rates were seen to vary by HLA locus, highest for DRB1 and lowest for HLA-C.

This receptor was taken from a woman in her 30s in good health and CMV-seronegative. The genes are TRBV19 and TRBJ2-3, with TRBD2 as a possible D gene (6 bases). Material for sequencing was PBMCs. DNA for the CDR3: TGTGCCAGTAGGCGGGATCAAACGCAGTATTTT. Translated, it gives CASRRDQTQYF.